Following are 8 T cell receptor beta chains from one sample sequenced in a study of T cells in Graves' hyperthyroidism and ophthalmopathy. It was RNA transcripts that yielded the amplified TCR beta CDR3 regions. TCR CDR3 underwent first-round RT-PCR with the HTBI primer set. From the multiplex PCR reads, TCRdb called clonotypes with MiXCR, one entry per CDR3 protein. The sample lists 300,000 or so distinct CDR3 sequences; around a sixth were seen once. Sequencing was performed on blood. The receptors derive from a woman aged 45-65 years with Graves' hyperthyroidism.

The genes are TRBV7-9 and TRBJ1-1; 10 bases align to TRBD1. This CDR3 comprises 15 residues. V trimming: 2 bases; J trimming: 1 base; junction bases outside the gene matches: 1. Germline CDR1 SEHNR, CDR2 FQNEAQ (reference sequence). CDR3 sequence: CASSLRDRGNTEAFF. CDR3 nucleotides: TGTGCCAGCAGCTTACGGGACAGGGGGAACACTGAAGCTTTCTTT.

The chain uses TRBV24-1 and TRBJ2-1, with D hard to call. Germline assignment: CDR1 KGHDR and CDR2 SFDVKD. With 4 bases removed from V and 10 bases from J, the gap between germline ends came to 10 bases. CDR3 length: 12 amino acids. The CDR3 nucleotides are TGTGCCACCAGTGACCTGACCTGGGAGCAGTTCTTC. Translation gives CATSDLTWEQFF.

With regard to this clonotype: A much larger clone sits a single nucleotide away, making a read error possible. This chain links TRBV7-2 with TRBJ2-1; TRBD1 agrees at 7 bases. The CDR3 has 15 residues. The germline V gene encodes CDR1 SGHTA and CDR2 FQGNSA. CDR3 coding DNA: TGTGCCAGCAGCCTGGGACAGCTTCGCTACAATGAGCAGCTCTTC. It yields the protein CASSLGQLRYNEQLF.

In this sample, this clonotype turned up many times. The rearrangement links TRBV28 to TRBJ2-3, with TRBD1 identical over 9 bases. The junction had 3 bases not matched to a gene; V was cut back by 2 bases and J by 3 bases. This CDR3 is built from 15 residues. Germline loops: CDR1 MDHEN, CDR2 SYDVKM. CDR3 in DNA: TGTGCCAGCAGTTTACGCGGGACAGGGACAGATACGCAGTATTTT. This translates into CASSLRGTGTDTQYF.

J is TRBJ2-7 and V is TRBV20-1; tentative D call: TRBD2 (6 bases). From germline, CDR1 is DFQATT and CDR2 SNEGSKA (reference sequence). Trimming took 0 bases from V and 2 from J, leaving 11 bases between them. The CDR3 contains 14 residues. The CDR3 DNA sequence: TGCAGTGCTAGAGATACCACGGGAGCCTACGAGCAGTACTTC. Translating it yields CSARDTTGAYEQYF.

The V gene is TRBV7-9, the J gene TRBJ2-7; the D gene is possibly TRBD2 (6 bases). This CDR3 contains 13 residues. V lost 0 bases and J 7 bases, leaving 10 bases between the germline ends. Germline CDR1 is SEHNR and CDR2 is FQNEAQ (reference sequence). CDR3 sequence: CASSLAAGGEQYF. DNA of the CDR3: TGTGCCAGCAGCTTAGCGGCAGGAGGGGAGCAGTACTTC.

This clonotype has ten or more counts. The V call is TRBV3-1, the J call TRBJ2-1; perhaps TRBD2 as D (5 bases). The CDR3 covers 14 residues. CDR1 is LGHDT, CDR2 YNNKEL, per germline (reference sequence). With 2 bases removed from V and 1 base from J, the gap between germline ends came to 6 bases. For the CDR3, the DNA is TGTGCCAGCAGCCAATGGACTTCCTACAATGAGCAGTTCTTC. This gives the protein CASSQWTSYNEQFF.

The chain uses TRBV5-6 and TRBJ1-1, with D perhaps TRBD1 (6 bases). The CDR3 totals 16 residues. With 4 bases removed from V and 3 bases from J, the gap between germline ends came to 19 bases. Germline V gives CDR1 SGHDT, CDR2 YYEEEE. The CDR3 coding sequence is TGTGCCAGCAGCCCGGACAGTAAATGGGGTTACACTGAAGCTTTCTTT. Its protein is CASSPDSKWGYTEAFF. The whole variable domain, remainder taken from reference TRBV5-6 and TRBJ1-1, is DAGVTQSPTHLIKTRGQQVTLRCSPKSGHDTVSWYQQALGQGPQFIFQYYEEEERQRGNFPDRFSGHQFPNYSSELNVNALLLGDSALYLCASSPDSKWGYTEAFFGQGTRLTVV.